What follows are 16 T cell receptor beta chains derived from one specimen sequenced in a study of T cells expressing NK-cell markers. Reanalyzing the 5' RACE reads, TCRdb keeps one entry per CDR3 protein, without DNA. The table for this sample gives about 260,000 distinct CDR3 sequences. The specimen was blood T cells: a sorted CD56 or NKG2C T cell subset, CD4+ or CD8+ T cells, or bulk PBMC T cells (not recorded which). These receptors were obtained from a woman aged 18 to 69 in good health.

V and J are TRBV27 and TRBJ1-6; TCRdb's assignment of TRBD1 cannot be checked, as there is no DNA. The CDR3 is 15 residues long. Germline CDR1 MNHEY, CDR2 SMNVEV (reference sequence). CDR3: CASRAYPGWDSPLHF.

This sequence joins TRBV7-9 and TRBJ2-2; no DNA is available, so the TRBD1 call from TCRdb remains unchecked. In germline, CDR1 is SEHNR, CDR2 FQNEAQ (reference sequence). The CDR3 extends over 15 amino acids. The CDR3 sequence: CASGGLDRVTGELFF.

This chain uses TRBV5-1 with TRBJ1-1; TCRdb gives TRBD1 as the D gene, but with no DNA this cannot be confirmed. The germline V gene encodes CDR1 SGHRS and CDR2 YFSETQ. This CDR3 has 14 residues. The CDR3 spells CASSRDTLNTEAFF.

CDR3: CASSPLGQGLLAGANVLTF. This sequence joins TRBV11-1 and TRBJ2-6; TCRdb returns TRBD1, unconfirmable since there is no DNA. The germline CDR1 and CDR2 sequences are SGHAT and FQDESV (reference sequence). The CDR3 sequence is 19 residues long.

This chain links TRBV20-1 with TRBJ1-6; TCRdb's assignment of TRBD1 cannot be checked, as there is no DNA. There are 13 residues in the CDR3. Germline loops: CDR1 DFQATT, CDR2 SNEGSKA (reference sequence). This CDR3 is CSAVRDRDSPLHF.

The CDR3 is CASSLDRGFGYTF. The V and J genes are TRBV12-3 or TRBV12-4 and TRBJ1-2; TCRdb's D call, TRBD1, is unchecked because there is no DNA. The CDR3 covers 13 residues.

The chain has TRBV6-1 and TRBJ2-3; the D call of TRBD1 rests on TCRdb alone, since no DNA is present to check it. Germline V CDR1 and CDR2: MNHNS, SASEGT. The CDR3 covers 16 residues. CDR3 region: CASSRRTGSVTDTQYF.

The chain links TRBV18 to TRBJ1-2; with no DNA, the TCRdb D assignment of TRBD1 cannot be verified. Germline CDR1 and CDR2: KGHSH and LQKENI. The CDR3 extends over 16 amino acids. The CDR3: CASSPGTGTLNYGYTF.

The chain couples TRBV9 to TRBJ1-4; with no DNA, the TCRdb D assignment of TRBD1 cannot be verified. Germline-derived CDR1 and CDR2 are SGDLS and YYNGEE. The CDR3 sequence is 17 residues long. The CDR3 loop reads CASAGRQGVPPNEKLFF.

J is TRBJ2-2 and V is TRBV7-3; without DNA, the TCRdb call of TRBD1 cannot be checked. The CDR3 length is 15 residues. Germline V gives CDR1 SGHTA, CDR2 FQGTGA. CDR3 sequence reads: CASSVAGVETGELFF.

V is TRBV7-9 and J is TRBJ1-4; TCRdb picks TRBD1, but there is no DNA to check that call. The germline CDR1 and CDR2 sequences are SEHNR and FQNEAQ (reference sequence). CDR3 size: 14 residues. The CDR3: CASSLETGFEKLFF.

The chain uses TRBV7-9 and TRBJ2-2; the TCRdb D gene call, TRBD2, has no DNA to confirm it. This CDR3 is built from 15 residues. From germline, CDR1 is SEHNR and CDR2 FQNEAQ (reference sequence). The CDR3 here is CASRTRGRSTGELFF.

The chain carries TRBV19 and TRBJ1-1; TCRdb's assignment of TRBD1 cannot be checked, as there is no DNA. CDR1 and CDR2 from the germline V gene are LNHDA and SQIVND (reference sequence). The CDR3 covers 14 residues. CDR3 protein: CASSIDLGNAQAFF.

The rearrangement joins TRBV24-1 to TRBJ1-3. Germline values: CDR1 KGHDR, CDR2 SFDVKD. This CDR3 comprises 14 residues. CDR3 sequence: CATSDLVSGNTIYF.

The chain employs TRBV20-1 and TRBJ2-7; TCRdb calls TRBD1, which cannot be checked without DNA. Germline V gives CDR1 DFQATT, CDR2 SNEGSKA (reference sequence). The CDR3 has 15 amino acids. CDR3 loop: CSVSSAGQGGGEQYF.

The CDR3 here is CASSDPGQAKNIQYF. V is TRBV19 and J is TRBJ2-4; the D call from TCRdb, TRBD1, cannot be confirmed without DNA. The CDR3 runs 15 residues. CDR1 LNHDA and CDR2 SQIVND come from the germline V gene (reference sequence).